This paragraph covers one TCR beta chain sequence. The sample belongs to a study of blood T cell repertoires in COVID-19. Background on the study: Spain, Italy and the United States supplied samples that represented acute and convalescent COVID-19.

Method: immunoSEQ multiplex PCR; TCRdb's copy keeps in-frame clones and lacks some. The table has tens of thousands of clones, 91% seen once. The sample taken for sequencing was peripheral blood. The origin of this receptor is a man between 65 and 85 years old with active COVID-19.

The CDR3, as DNA: TGCGCCAGCAGCGTCACAGGGAGCTCCTACAATGAGCAGTTCTTC. Encoded protein: CASSVTGSSYNEQFF. The V and J genes are TRBV5-1 and TRBJ2-1, with D perhaps matching TRBD1 (6 bases). CDR1 and CDR2 (germline): SGHRS, YFSETQ. The CDR3 is made up of 15 amino acids. V was clipped by 4 bases and J by 0 bases, with 11 bases between them.